Listed below are T cell receptor beta chains from one sample, sequenced in a study of CD8+ T cells in alopecia areata. The table came from immunoSEQ multiplex PCR; TCRdb's copy has only in-frame clones and leaves some out. This table holds 95,000 to 110,000 clones, 84% found once. Material: CD8+ T cells sorted from blood, obtained at week 24, from a patient treated with tofacitinib. The origin of the receptors is a human donor with alopecia areata. The CDR3 runs from the conserved cysteine through the conserved F or W. Each record gives: D gene, clone size, V gene, J gene, CDR3 DNA, CDR3 protein. The D gene is left open where the match is weak. The size of a clone is reported for some rows only, either as once, few or many, or as a class for expanded clones.

d_gene: TRBD2
abundance: .
v_gene: TRBV7-9
j_gene: TRBJ2-7
CDR3nt: TGTGCCAGCAGCTCCGGGGGGGACGGCGAGCAGTACTTC
CDR3aa: CASSSGGDGEQYF

d_gene: TRBD2
abundance: .
v_gene: TRBV27
j_gene: TRBJ2-7
CDR3nt: TGTGCCAGCAGCTTCGGGGGGGCCACCTACGAGCAGTACTTC
CDR3aa: CASSFGGATYEQYF

d_gene: .
abundance: .
v_gene: TRBV23-1
j_gene: TRBJ1-2
CDR3nt: TGCGCCAGCAGGGTGAACCCTCCGGGACACTGTTGTAGCTACACCTTC
CDR3aa: CASRVNPPGHCCSYTF

d_gene: TRBD2
abundance: .
v_gene: TRBV15
j_gene: TRBJ2-1
CDR3nt: TGTGCCACCTCAGCGGGGGGGCTGGAGAGCTCCTACAATGAGCAGTTCTTC
CDR3aa: CATSAGGLESSYNEQFF

d_gene: .
abundance: .
v_gene: TRBV5-4
j_gene: TRBJ2-7
CDR3nt: TGTGCCAGCAGCTTGGCCGGGGATTCCTACGAGCAGTACTTC
CDR3aa: CASSLAGDSYEQYF

d_gene: .
abundance: .
v_gene: TRBV5-1
j_gene: TRBJ2-2
CDR3nt: TGCGCCAGCTGGGACGGGGGGCGAAGTGGCACCGGGGAGCTGTTTTTT
CDR3aa: CASWDGGRSGTGELFF

d_gene: .
abundance: .
v_gene: TRBV29-1
j_gene: TRBJ1-1
CDR3nt: TGCAGCGTGCCCGGGGGGTGGGAAGCTTTCTTT
CDR3aa: CSVPGGWEAFF

d_gene: TRBD2
abundance: .
v_gene: TRBV7-9
j_gene: TRBJ2-1
CDR3nt: TGTGCCAGCAGCTCGACTAGCGGGGGGCGGAATGAGCAGTTCTTC
CDR3aa: CASSSTSGGRNEQFF

d_gene: TRBD2
abundance: once
v_gene: TRBV12-5
j_gene: TRBJ2-1
CDR3nt: TGTGCTAGTGGTTTAGGCGGGGGGGACTACAATGAGCAGTTCTTC
CDR3aa: CASGLGGGDYNEQFF

d_gene: TRBD2
abundance: .
v_gene: TRBV4-1
j_gene: TRBJ2-1
CDR3nt: TGCGCCAGCAGCCAGGCGGCGGGGGGCTCCTACAATGAGCAGTTCTTC
CDR3aa: CASSQAAGGSYNEQFF

d_gene: TRBD2
abundance: .
v_gene: TRBV7-2
j_gene: TRBJ2-7
CDR3nt: TGTGCCAGCAGCAACTCCCTAGCGGGGGGAAACGAGCAGTACTTC
CDR3aa: CASSNSLAGGNEQYF

d_gene: .
abundance: .
v_gene: TRBV23-1
j_gene: TRBJ2-7
CDR3nt: TGCGCCAGCAGGCCGAAGGCTGGTAACAGGATTTACGAGCAGTACTTC
CDR3aa: CASRPKAGNRIYEQYF

d_gene: .
abundance: once
v_gene: TRBV6-1
j_gene: TRBJ2-7
CDR3nt: TGTGCCAGCAGTGAAGCGCGCGGCGGGACAGCCCTCTCCTACGAGCAGTACTTC
CDR3aa: CASSEARGGTALSYEQYF

d_gene: TRBD1
abundance: once
v_gene: TRBV29-1
j_gene: TRBJ2-2
CDR3nt: TGCAGCGCCCGAGGTCGAGGACAGGGAACCGGGGAGCTGTTTTTT
CDR3aa: CSARGRGQGTGELFF

d_gene: .
abundance: .
v_gene: TRBV9
j_gene: TRBJ2-1
CDR3nt: TGTGCCAGCAGCGGAAACAATGAGCAGTTCTTC
CDR3aa: CASSGNNEQFF